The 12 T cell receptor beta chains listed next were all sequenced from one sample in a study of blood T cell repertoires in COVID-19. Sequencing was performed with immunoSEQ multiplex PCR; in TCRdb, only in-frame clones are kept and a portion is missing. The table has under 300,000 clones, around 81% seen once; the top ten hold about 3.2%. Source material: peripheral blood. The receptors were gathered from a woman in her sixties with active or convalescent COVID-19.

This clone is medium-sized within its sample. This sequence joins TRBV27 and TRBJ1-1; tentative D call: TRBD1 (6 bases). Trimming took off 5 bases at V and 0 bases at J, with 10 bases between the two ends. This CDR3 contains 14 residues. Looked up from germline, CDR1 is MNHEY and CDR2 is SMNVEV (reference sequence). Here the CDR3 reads CASSTGQLNTEAFF. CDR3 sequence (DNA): TGTGCCAGCAGTACCGGACAGCTGAACACTGAAGCTTTCTTT.

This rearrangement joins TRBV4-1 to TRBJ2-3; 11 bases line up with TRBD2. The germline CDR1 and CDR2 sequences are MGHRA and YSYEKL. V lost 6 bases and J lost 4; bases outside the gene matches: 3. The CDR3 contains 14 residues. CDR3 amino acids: CASSVSGGADTQYF. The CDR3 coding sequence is TGCGCCAGCAGTGTTAGCGGGGGGGCAGATACGCAGTATTTT.

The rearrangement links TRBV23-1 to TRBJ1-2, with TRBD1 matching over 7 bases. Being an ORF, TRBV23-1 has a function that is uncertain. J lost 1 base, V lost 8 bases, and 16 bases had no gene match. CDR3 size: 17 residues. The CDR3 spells CASGPGQAKLGNYGYTF. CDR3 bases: TGCGCCAGCGGACCTGGACAGGCCAAACTAGGTAACTATGGCTACACCTTC.

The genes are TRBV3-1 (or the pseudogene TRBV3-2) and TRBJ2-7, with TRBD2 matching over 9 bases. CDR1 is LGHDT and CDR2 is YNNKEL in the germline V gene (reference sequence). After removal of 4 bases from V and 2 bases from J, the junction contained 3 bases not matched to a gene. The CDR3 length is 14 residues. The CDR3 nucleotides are TGTGCCAGCAGCCGCGGGGGGGGGACCTACGAGCAGTACTTC. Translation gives CASSRGGGTYEQYF.

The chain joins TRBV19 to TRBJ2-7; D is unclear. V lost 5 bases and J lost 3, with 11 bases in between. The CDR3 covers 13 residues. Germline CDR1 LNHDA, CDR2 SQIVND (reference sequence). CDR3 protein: CASSSNTHYEQYF. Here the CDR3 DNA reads TGTGCCAGTAGTTCTAATACTCACTACGAGCAGTACTTC.

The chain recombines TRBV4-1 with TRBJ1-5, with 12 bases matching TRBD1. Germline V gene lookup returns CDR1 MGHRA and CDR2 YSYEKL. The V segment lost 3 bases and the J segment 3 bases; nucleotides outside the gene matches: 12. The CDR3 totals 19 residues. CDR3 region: CASSQPLAGTGGYNQPQHF. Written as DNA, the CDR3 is TGCGCCAGCAGCCAGCCTCTCGCCGGGACAGGGGGCTACAATCAGCCCCAGCATTTT.

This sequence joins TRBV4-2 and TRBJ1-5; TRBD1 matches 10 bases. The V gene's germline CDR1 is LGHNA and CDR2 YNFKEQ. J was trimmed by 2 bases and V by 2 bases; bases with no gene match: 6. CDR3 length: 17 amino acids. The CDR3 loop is CASSQTTGGGGNQPQHF. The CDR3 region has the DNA TGTGCCAGCAGCCAAACGACAGGGGGCGGGGGCAATCAGCCCCAGCATTTT.

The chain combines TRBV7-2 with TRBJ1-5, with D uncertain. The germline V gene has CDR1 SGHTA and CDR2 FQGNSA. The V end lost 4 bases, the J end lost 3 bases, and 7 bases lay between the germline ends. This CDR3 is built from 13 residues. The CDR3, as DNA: TGTGCCAGCAGCTGGCAGGACAATCAGCCCCAGCATTTT. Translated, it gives CASSWQDNQPQHF.

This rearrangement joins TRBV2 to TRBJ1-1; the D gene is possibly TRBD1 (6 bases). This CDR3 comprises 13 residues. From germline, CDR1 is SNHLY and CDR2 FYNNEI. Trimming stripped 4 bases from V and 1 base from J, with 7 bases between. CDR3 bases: TGTGCCAGCAGTGTGACAGGGAACACTGAAGCTTTCTTT. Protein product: CASSVTGNTEAFF.

CDR3 nucleotides: TGTGCCAGCAGCTTATCGAGAGATACGCAGTATTTT. Its protein is CASSLSRDTQYF. The chain is built from TRBV7-2 and TRBJ2-3; D gene ambiguous. Trimming cost V 2 bases and J 5 bases, with 5 bases left between them. Per germline, CDR1 SGHTA and CDR2 FQGNSA. This CDR3 has 12 amino acids.

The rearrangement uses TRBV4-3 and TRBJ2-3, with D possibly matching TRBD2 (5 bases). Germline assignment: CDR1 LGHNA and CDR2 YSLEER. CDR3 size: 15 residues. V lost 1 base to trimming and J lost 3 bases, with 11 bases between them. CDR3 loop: CASSQGGRGTDTQYF. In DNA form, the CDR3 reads TGCGCCAGCAGCCAAGGGGGTCGGGGTACAGATACGCAGTATTTT.

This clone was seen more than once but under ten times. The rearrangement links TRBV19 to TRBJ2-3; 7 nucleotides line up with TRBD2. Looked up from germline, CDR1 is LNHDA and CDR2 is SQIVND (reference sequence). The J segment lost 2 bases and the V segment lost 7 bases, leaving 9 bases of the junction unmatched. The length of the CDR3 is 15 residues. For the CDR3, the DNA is TGTGCCAGTAAAGCCGGGACTACATCCACAGATACGCAGTATTTT. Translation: CASKAGTTSTDTQYF. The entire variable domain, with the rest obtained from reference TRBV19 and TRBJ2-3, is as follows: DGGITQSPKYLFRKEGQNVTLSCEQNLNHDAMYWYRQDPGQGLRLIYYSQIVNDFQKGDIAEGYSVSREKKESFPLTVTSAQKNPTAFYLCASKAGTTSTDTQYFGPGTRLTVL.